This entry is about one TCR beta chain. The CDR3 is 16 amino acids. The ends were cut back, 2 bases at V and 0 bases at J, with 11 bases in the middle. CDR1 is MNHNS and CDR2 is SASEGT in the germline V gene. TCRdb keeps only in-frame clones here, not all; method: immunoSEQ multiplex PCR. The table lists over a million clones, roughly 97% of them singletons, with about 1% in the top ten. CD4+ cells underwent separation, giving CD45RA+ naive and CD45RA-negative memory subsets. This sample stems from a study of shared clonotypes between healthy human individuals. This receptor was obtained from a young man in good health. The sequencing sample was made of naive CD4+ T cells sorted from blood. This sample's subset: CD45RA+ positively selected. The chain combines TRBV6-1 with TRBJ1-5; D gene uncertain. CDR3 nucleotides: TGTGCCAGCAGTGAATCCGGGTTATATAGCAATCAGCCCCAGCATTTT. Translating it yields CASSESGLYSNQPQHF.